This entry describes one T cell receptor (beta chain). As handled by the study authors: Reference gene primer amplification in the assay estimated nucleated cell counts. The assay was immunoSEQ multiplex PCR, and TCRdb's table has in-frame clones only and misses some. Clonal size and the V and J genes are those of that table, whereas D and trimming came from the DNA. The sample includes approximately 150,000 clones, 85% to 95% of them seen just once. This sample was taken from a study of blood T cell repertoires in COVID-19. The wider study: Donors in the United States, Italy and Spain gave samples during acute or convalescent COVID-19. Sample material is recorded as cDNA or gDNA derived from T cells, B-cell-depleted T cells, or PBMCs.

CDR3 length equals 13 residues. The V gene lost 11 bases and the J gene lost 5 bases, with 16 bases spanning the gap. What was sequenced was peripheral blood. This clonotype was obtained from a woman in her sixties with COVID-19, enrolled during active disease. V usage is TRBV23-1 and J usage is TRBJ2-1, with no clear D. TRBV23-1 is labeled an ORF, and its function is uncertain. The CDR3 reads CAGTLESNNEQFF. CDR3 bases: TGCGCCGGCACCTTGGAGTCGAACAATGAGCAGTTCTTC.